A selection of T cell receptor beta chains follows, all from one sample in a study of T cell responses to AZD1222 COVID-19 vaccine. Sequenced by immunoSEQ multiplex PCR; TCRdb stores in-frame clones only, minus some. The sample shows 100,000 to 150,000 clones, about 88% of them seen only once. The sample in question was peripheral blood, obtained on day 0 of AZD1222 vaccination. These receptors all stem from an adult in good health. The conserved cysteine and the conserved F or W are not part of the CDR3 here. The order of the fields is V gene, CDR3 length, CDR3 protein.

>TRBV9|12
ASSVRDGNQPQH
>TRBV2|14
ASTNDLAGVYNEQF
>TRBV4-1|15
ASSQDHGTYGQETQY
>TRBV5-6|16
ASSLTRGQGTYSYEQY
>TRBV10-3|14
AISGKAAGSTYEQY
>TRBV14|14
ASSHAGGVSGNTIY
>TRBV10-2|12
ASSRETERDTQY
>TRBV30|13
AWIPGLGSTDTQY
>TRBV27|12
ASSFRRGDGELF
>TRBV7-9|11
ASSVGQGAQQY
>TRBV5-4|11
ASSLLSGEKLF
>TRBV4-1|13
ASSPAFPPYNEQF
>TRBV28|11
ASSFPSRRGYT
>TRBV2|12
ASSEERALHEQY
>TRBV24-1|15
ATSDSVIGIGGDTQY
>TRBV4-3|12
ASSQEDRAYEQY
>TRBV18|13
ASSPADRGGTEAF
>TRBV3-1/TRBV3-2|15
ASSQLIADSWNTEAF
>TRBV7-2|13
ASSLRVQRWEKLF
>TRBV5-6|13
ASSWTGQGWNEQF
>TRBV7-2|14
ASSLGGQYYNSPLH
>TRBV4-1|13
ASSPGWTGDEKLF
>TRBV7-8|15
ASSLAGGTDLSYEQY
>TRBV4-1|11
ASSQGSSYEQY
>TRBV30|15
AWSSSTSGGAYNEQF
>TRBV10-2|11
ASGTSGVYEQY
>TRBV5-1|12
ASSLGGIYNEQF
>TRBV10-1|11
ASHVGPNEKLF
>TRBV5-1|14
ASSDARKGANTEAF
>TRBV11-3|13
ASSLETGYNEKLF
>TRBV6-2/TRBV6-3|9
ASSYPGEQF
>TRBV7-2|12
ASSFNQGGNTIY
>TRBV7-9|14
ASSAGPSQYNEKLF
>TRBV19|13
ASSIAGGLPYGYT
>TRBV5-1|12
ASSYSGINEKLF
>TRBV4-2|14
ASSQVPGGWNTEAF
>TRBV7-9|13
ASSDLQGARYEQY
>TRBV9|15
ASSVVGGTGAYNEQF
>TRBV4-1|13
ASSQNTDNTGELF
>TRBV27|13
ASSLAREGNTEAF
>TRBV2|13
ASNTGTSGTGELF
>TRBV5-1|13
ASSLEGQVGQPQH
>TRBV25-1|13
ASSGRGTVGQPQH
>TRBV5-6|12
ASNEQGGSDEQY
>TRBV4-3|17
ASSQDFSGVFSGANVLT